This T cell receptor (beta chain) is from a study of blood T cell repertoires in COVID-19. The overall study: COVID-19 samples, acute and convalescent, were from the United States, Italy and Spain.

Libraries were prepared by immunoSEQ multiplex PCR; TCRdb keeps only in-frame clonotypes and omits some of them. There are about 500,000 clones in the sample; roughly 87% occur only once, and about 0.91% lies in the top ten. The CDR3 is 17 amino acids. Germline trimming cut 0 bases from V and 5 bases from J; bases unmatched to any gene: 5. Germline lookup yields CDR1 KGHSH and CDR2 LQKENI. The source is a young man with COVID-19, enrolled during active disease. The sample was peripheral blood. The chain employs TRBV18 and TRBJ2-1, with 12 bases identical to TRBD2. The CDR3 coding sequence is TGTGCCAGCTCACCACCCTCCCTAGCGGGAGGGCACAATGAGCAGTTCTTC. Translating gives CASSPPSLAGGHNEQFF.